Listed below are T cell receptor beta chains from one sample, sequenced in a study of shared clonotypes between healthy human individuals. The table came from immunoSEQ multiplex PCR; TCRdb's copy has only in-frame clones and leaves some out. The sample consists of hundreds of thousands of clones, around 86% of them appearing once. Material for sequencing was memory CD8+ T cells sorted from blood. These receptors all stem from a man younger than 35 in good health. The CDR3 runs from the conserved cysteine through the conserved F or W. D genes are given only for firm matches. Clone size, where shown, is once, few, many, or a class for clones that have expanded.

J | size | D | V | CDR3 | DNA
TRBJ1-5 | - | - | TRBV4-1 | CASSPGPTGNSNQPQHF | TGCGCCAGCAGCCCTGGCCCTACCGGGAATAGCAATCAGCCCCAGCATTTT
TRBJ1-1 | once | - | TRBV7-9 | CASSSSTGQNTEAFF | TGTGCCAGCAGCTCGTCGACAGGTCAGAACACTGAAGCTTTCTTT
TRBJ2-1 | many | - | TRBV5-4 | CASRRGLPSYNEQFF | TGTGCCAGCAGAAGGGGACTCCCCTCCTACAATGAGCAGTTCTTC
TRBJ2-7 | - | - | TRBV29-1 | CSATLDGSYEQYF | TGCAGCGCTACTTTGGACGGATCCTACGAGCAGTACTTC
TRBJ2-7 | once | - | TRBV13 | CASSLGHAQGYEQYF | TGTGCCAGCAGCTTAGGGCATGCACAGGGCTACGAGCAGTACTTC
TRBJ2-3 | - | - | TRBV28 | CASSAEGAPTQYF | TGTGCCAGCAGCGCCGAGGGAGCGCCTACGCAGTATTTT
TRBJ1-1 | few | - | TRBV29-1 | CSGGDAAEAFF | TGCAGCGGGGGGGACGCGGCTGAAGCTTTCTTT
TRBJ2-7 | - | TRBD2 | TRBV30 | CAWERTSDSYEQYF | TGTGCCTGGGAGCGGACTAGCGATTCCTACGAGCAGTACTTC
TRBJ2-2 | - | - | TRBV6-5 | CASSYSRTGELFF | TGTGCCAGCAGTTACTCGAGGACCGGGGAGCTGTTTTTT
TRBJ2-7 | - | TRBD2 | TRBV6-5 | CASSYSASGLEQYF | TGTGCCAGCAGTTACTCGGCTAGCGGGCTGGAGCAGTACTTC
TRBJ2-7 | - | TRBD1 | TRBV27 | CASSPTGAEQYF | TGTGCCAGCAGTCCGACAGGGGCCGAGCAGTACTTC
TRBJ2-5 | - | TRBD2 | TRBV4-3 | CASSRGFSGRAVETQYF | TGCGCCAGCAGCCGAGGGTTTAGCGGGAGGGCCGTTGAGACCCAGTACTTC
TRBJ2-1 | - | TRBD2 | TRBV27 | CASSLLGGRLDNEQFF | TGTGCCAGCAGTTTATTAGGCGGGAGGTTGGACAATGAGCAGTTCTTC
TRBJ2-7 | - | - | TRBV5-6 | CASSQADSVSYEQYF | TGTGCCAGCAGCCAAGCGGACAGCGTTTCCTACGAGCAGTACTTC
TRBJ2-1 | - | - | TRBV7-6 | CASSLAGFHNEQFF | TGTGCCAGCAGCTTAGCGGGGTTTCACAATGAGCAGTTCTTC
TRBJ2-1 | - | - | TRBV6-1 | CASRAAYNEQFF | TGTGCCAGCAGAGCAGCCTACAATGAGCAGTTCTTC
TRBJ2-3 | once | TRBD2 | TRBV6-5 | CASSYSKRGRTDTQYF | TGTGCCAGCAGTTACTCGAAGCGGGGCCGCACAGATACGCAGTATTTT
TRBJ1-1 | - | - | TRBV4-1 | CASSQIVMNTEAFF | TGCGCCAGCAGCCAAATTGTGATGAACACTGAAGCTTTCTTT
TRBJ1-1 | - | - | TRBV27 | CASSYGGGRTEAFF | TGTGCCAGCAGTTACGGTGGGGGTCGGACTGAAGCTTTCTTT
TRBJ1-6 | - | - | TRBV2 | CASSEQDRLLNSPLHF | TGTGCCAGCAGTGAGCAGGACAGACTTCTTAATTCACCCCTCCACTTT
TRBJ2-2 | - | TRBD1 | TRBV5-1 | CASSLGQGLTGELFF | TGCGCCAGCAGCTTGGGACAGGGCCTCACCGGGGAGCTGTTTTTT
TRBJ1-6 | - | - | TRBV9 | CASSDVPGRNSYNSPLHF | TGTGCCAGCAGCGATGTCCCGGGACGGAACTCCTATAATTCACCCCTCCACTTT
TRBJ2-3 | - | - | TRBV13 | CASSPLGTRGSTDTQYF | TGTGCCAGCAGCCCCCTGGGGACACGAGGGAGCACAGATACGCAGTATTTT
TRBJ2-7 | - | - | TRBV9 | CASSVGREGHEQYF | TGTGCCAGCAGCGTAGGCAGGGAAGGACACGAGCAGTACTTC
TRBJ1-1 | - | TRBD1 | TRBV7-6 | CASSLMTGGMNTEAFF | TGTGCCAGCAGCTTGATGACAGGGGGTATGAACACTGAAGCTTTCTTT
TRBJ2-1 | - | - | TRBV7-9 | CASSDSYNEQFF | TGTGCCAGCAGCGACTCCTACAATGAGCAGTTCTTC
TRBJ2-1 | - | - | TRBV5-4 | CASSFRGSGEQFF | TGTGCCAGCAGCTTCCGGGGATCAGGTGAGCAGTTCTTC
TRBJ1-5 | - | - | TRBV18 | CASSPPYGDSNQPQHF | TGTGCCAGCTCACCACCGTATGGGGATAGCAATCAGCCCCAGCATTTT
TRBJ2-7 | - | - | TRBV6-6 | CASRGPGLGEQYF | TGTGCCAGCAGGGGACCGGGGTTGGGTGAGCAGTACTTC
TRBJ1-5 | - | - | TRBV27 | CASSLHSNQPQHF | TGTGCCAGCAGTTTACATAGCAATCAGCCCCAGCATTTT
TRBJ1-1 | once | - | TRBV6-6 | CASSDTNTEAFF | TGTGCCAGCAGTGACACGAACACTGAAGCTTTCTTT
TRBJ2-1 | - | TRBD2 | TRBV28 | CASSLAGEHEQFF | TGTGCCAGCAGTTTAGCGGGAGAGCATGAGCAGTTCTTC
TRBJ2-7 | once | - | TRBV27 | CASRGTAPYEQYF | TGTGCCAGCCGCGGGACAGCTCCCTACGAGCAGTACTTC
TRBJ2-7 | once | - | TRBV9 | CASSVGQGTYEQYF | TGTGCCAGCAGCGTAGGGCAGGGCACCTACGAGCAGTACTTC
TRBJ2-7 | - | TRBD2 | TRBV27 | CASWQAGGRYYEQYF | TGTGCCAGCTGGCAAGCGGGGGGCCGGTACTACGAGCAGTACTTC
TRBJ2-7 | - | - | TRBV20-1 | CSAKEAREQYF | TGCAGTGCCAAGGAGGCGCGGGAGCAGTACTTC
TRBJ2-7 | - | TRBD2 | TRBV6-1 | CASRDQTSGFFEQYF | TGTGCCAGCAGAGATCAGACTAGCGGGTTCTTCGAGCAGTACTTC
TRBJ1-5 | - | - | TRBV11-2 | CASTQGRGQPQHF | TGTGCCAGCACCCAGGGACGGGGCCAGCCCCAGCATTTT
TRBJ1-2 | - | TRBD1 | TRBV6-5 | CASSSQGAGYGYTF | TGTGCCAGCAGTTCCCAGGGGGCAGGCTATGGCTACACCTTC
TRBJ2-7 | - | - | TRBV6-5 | CASSYGQGISEQYF | TGTGCCAGCAGTTACGGGCAGGGGATAAGCGAGCAGTACTTC